The 14 T cell receptor beta chains listed next were all sequenced from one sample in a study of post-analysis software for immune sequencing data. The study, taken as a whole, reports: Controls showed lower frequencies than patients for several TRBV segments, and TRBV5-6, TRBV5-1 and TRBV20-1 were among these.

No antigen has been assigned to these receptors. cDNA libraries for TCR beta contained unique molecular identifiers. TCRdb independently ran MiXCR on the PCR reads; one entry per CDR3 protein. The profile shows roughly 430,000 distinct CDR3 sequences, 35% to 45% of them singletons. The sequenced sample consisted of blood. These receptors all stem from a girl between 2 and 10 years old with multiple sclerosis.

This clonotype was seen more than once but under ten times. The chain couples TRBV7-9 to TRBJ2-1; 7 positions agree with TRBD1. V lost 2 bases to trimming and J lost 6 bases; unmatched junction nucleotides: 13. CDR1 and CDR2 from the germline V gene are SEHNR and FQNEAQ (reference sequence). This CDR3 is built from 17 residues. CDR3 region: CASSLQFLQGIGNEQFF. Here the CDR3 DNA reads TGTGCCAGCAGCTTACAATTTCTACAGGGGATTGGCAATGAGCAGTTCTTC.

V and J are TRBV5-1 and TRBJ1-2; 10 nucleotides line up with TRBD1. There are 14 residues in the CDR3. Germline lookup yields CDR1 SGHRS and CDR2 YFSETQ. The trim removed 7 bases at V and 5 bases at J, leaving 8 bases unmatched. CDR3 protein: CASSTGGASYGYTF. The DNA of the CDR3 is TGCGCCAGCTCGACAGGGGGCGCATCGTATGGCTACACCTTC.

This clonotype was seen a few times. The CDR3 DNA reads as TGCAGTGCTAGAGGTTCACAGGGGGTCACTGAAGCTTTCTTT. Translation: CSARGSQGVTEAFF. This chain uses TRBV20-1 with TRBJ1-1; TRBD1 matches at 8 bases. The germline CDR1 and CDR2 sequences are DFQATT and SNEGSKA (reference sequence). CDR3 size: 14 residues. The V and J ends lost 1 base and 4 bases, in that order; junction bases with no gene match: 5.

This clonotype appeared a few times. The V gene is TRBV4-3, the J gene TRBJ2-4; 8 positions match TRBD2. The J call is in doubt because the DNA end fits TRBJ2-7 better. Germline V gene lookup returns CDR1 LGHNA and CDR2 YSLEER. The CDR3 spans 16 residues. This CDR3 is CASSQGSTSAYYEQYF. The CDR3 bases are TGCGCCAGCAGCCAAGGGTCGACTAGCGCTTACTACGAGCAGTACTTC.

This clonotype was seen a few times. The junction and the germline gene differ at one end; a read error may be behind it. The chain uses TRBV20-1 and TRBJ2-1; 9 nucleotides match TRBD2. This CDR3 region has 16 residues. Per the germline V gene, CDR1 is DFQATT and CDR2 is SNEGSKA (reference sequence). For the CDR3, the DNA is TGCCGTGCTAGAGCCCTTCACCGGACTAGCGCCCGTGAGCAGTTCTTC. Encoded protein: CRARALHRTSAREQFF.

CDR3 in amino acids: CASSLALGVTEAFF. CDR3 coding DNA: TGCGCCAGCAGCTTGGCCCTGGGGGTCACTGAAGCTTTCTTT. The chain carries TRBV5-1 and TRBJ1-1, with D possibly being TRBD1 (5 bases). Trimming left V 0 bases short and J 4 bases short, with 10 bases between. This CDR3 region has 14 residues. Germline V gene sequence: CDR1 SGHRS, CDR2 YFSETQ.

The chain links TRBV6-5 to TRBJ1-1; D gene uncertain. Per the germline V gene, CDR1 is MNHEY and CDR2 is SVGAGI. The V end lost 6 bases, the J end lost 1 base, and 12 bases lay between the germline ends. There are 14 residues in the CDR3. The CDR3 DNA reads as TGTGCCAGCAGCCCTAGACGGACGAACACTGAAGCTTTCTTT. Its translation is CASSPRRTNTEAFF.

This clonotype was observed once. The CDR3 sequence is CAIKGQGPAFSYNEQFF. The CDR3 DNA sequence: TGTGCCATCAAGGGACAGGGGCCAGCCTTCTCCTACAATGAGCAGTTCTTC. The V call is TRBV10-3, the J call TRBJ2-1, with 10 bases identical to TRBD1. Looked up from germline, CDR1 is ENHRY and CDR2 is SYGVKD. Losses at the gene ends were 7 bases for V and 0 bases for J; bases not matched to a gene: 9. The CDR3 runs 17 residues.

The chain links TRBV20-1 to TRBJ2-1, with 7 nucleotides matching TRBD1. V gave up 2 bases and J gave up 6 bases; unmatched junction bases: 4. The germline V gene has CDR1 DFQATT and CDR2 SNEGSKA (reference sequence). This CDR3 has 13 amino acids. The CDR3 loop reads CSARRQGVNEQFF. Written as DNA, the CDR3 is TGCAGTGCTAGACGGCAGGGGGTCAATGAGCAGTTCTTC.

The chain has TRBV28 and TRBJ2-7; D is perhaps TRBD1 (6 bases). Germline lookup yields CDR1 MDHEN and CDR2 SYDVKM. V lost 8 bases to trimming and J lost 2 bases, with 16 bases between them. The length of the CDR3 is 14 residues. CDR3 coding DNA: TGTGCCAGCCAGGACAGCCGACCACCCTACGAGCAGTACTTC. Its protein is CASQDSRPPYEQYF.

This clonotype was detected a few times. This sequence joins TRBV9 and TRBJ2-4; D is perhaps TRBD2 (5 bases). With the DNA end fitting TRBJ2-7 better, the J assignment may be wrong. Germline V gene sequence: CDR1 SGDLS, CDR2 YYNGEE. The CDR3 is made up of 11 amino acids. CDR3 DNA sequence: TGTGCCAGCAGTCGGGACTACGAGCAGTACTTC. It encodes CASSRDYEQYF.

The rearrangement joins TRBV29-1 to TRBJ2-7; D gene uncertain. Looked up from germline, CDR1 is SQVTM and CDR2 is ANQGSEA. Trimming removed 2 bases at V and 3 bases at J, with 8 bases between. CDR3 length: 12 amino acids. CDR3 sequence (DNA): TGCAGCGTTGAAATCAGTGGCTACGAGCAGTACTTC. Translating it yields CSVEISGYEQYF.

The gene calls are TRBV4-2 and TRBJ2-7; D is perhaps TRBD1 or TRBD2 (5 bases each). The CDR3 loop spans 18 amino acids. The V gene lost 4 bases and the J gene lost 0 bases, with 22 bases spanning the gap. Germline CDR1 is LGHNA and CDR2 is YNFKEQ. In DNA, the CDR3 is TGTGCCAGCAGCCGCCGTCTCCCGGGACGGGTGAGCTCCTACGAGCAGTACTTC. Its protein is CASSRRLPGRVSSYEQYF.

The J gene is TRBJ1-6, the V gene TRBV7-3; TRBD1 is a possible D gene (5 bases). The CDR3 totals 13 residues. Trimming removed 5 bases at V and 7 bases at J, with 9 bases between. The V gene's germline CDR1 is SGHTA and CDR2 FQGTGA. CDR3 coding DNA: TGTGCCAGCAGCCGGACATTCAATTCACCCCTCCACTTT. It is translated as CASSRTFNSPLHF.